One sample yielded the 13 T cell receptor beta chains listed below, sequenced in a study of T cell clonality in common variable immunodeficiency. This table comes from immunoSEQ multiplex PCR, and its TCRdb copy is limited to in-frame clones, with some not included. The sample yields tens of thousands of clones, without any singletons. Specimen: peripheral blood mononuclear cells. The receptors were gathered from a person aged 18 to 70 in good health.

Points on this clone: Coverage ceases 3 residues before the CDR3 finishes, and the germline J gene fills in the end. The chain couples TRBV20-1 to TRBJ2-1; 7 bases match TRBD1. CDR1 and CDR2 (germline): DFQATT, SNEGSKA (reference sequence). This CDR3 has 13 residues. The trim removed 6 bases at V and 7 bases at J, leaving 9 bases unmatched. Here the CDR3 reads CSAWTGLTNEQFF. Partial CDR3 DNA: TGCAGTGCCTGGACAGGTCTTACTAATGAG.

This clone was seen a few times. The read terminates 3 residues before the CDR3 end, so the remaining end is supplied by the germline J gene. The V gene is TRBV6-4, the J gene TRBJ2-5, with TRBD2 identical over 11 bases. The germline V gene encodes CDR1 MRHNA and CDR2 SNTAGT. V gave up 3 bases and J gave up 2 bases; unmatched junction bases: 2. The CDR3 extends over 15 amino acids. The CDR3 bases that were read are TGTGCCAGCAGTGAGGTAGCGGGGGGGCAAGAGACC. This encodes CASSEVAGGQET. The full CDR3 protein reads CASSEVAGGQETQYF.

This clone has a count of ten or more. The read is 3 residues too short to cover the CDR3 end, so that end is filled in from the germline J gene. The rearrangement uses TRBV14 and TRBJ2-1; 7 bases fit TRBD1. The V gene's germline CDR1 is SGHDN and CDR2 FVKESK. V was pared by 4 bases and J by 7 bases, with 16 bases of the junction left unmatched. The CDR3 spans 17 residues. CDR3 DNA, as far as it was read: TGTGCCAGCAGCCGTGGCAGGGGGTTGTCTTATTCGAATGAG. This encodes CASSRGRGLSYSNE. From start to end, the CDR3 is CASSRGRGLSYSNEQFF.

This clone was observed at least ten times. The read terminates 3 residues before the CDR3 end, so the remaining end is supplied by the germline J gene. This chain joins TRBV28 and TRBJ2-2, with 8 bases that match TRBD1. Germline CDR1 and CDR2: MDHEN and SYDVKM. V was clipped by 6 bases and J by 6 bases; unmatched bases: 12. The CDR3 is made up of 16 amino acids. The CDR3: CASRPGQGWGAGELFF. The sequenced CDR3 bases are TGTGCCAGCAGACCCGGACAGGGCTGGGGGGCCGGGGAG.

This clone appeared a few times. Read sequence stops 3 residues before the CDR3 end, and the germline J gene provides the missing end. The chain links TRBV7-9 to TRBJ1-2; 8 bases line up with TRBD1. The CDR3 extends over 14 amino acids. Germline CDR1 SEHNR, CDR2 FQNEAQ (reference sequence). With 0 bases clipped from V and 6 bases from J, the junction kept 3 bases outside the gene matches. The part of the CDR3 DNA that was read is TGTGCCAGCAGCTTAGCGGACAGGGCGGATGGC. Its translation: CASSLADRADG. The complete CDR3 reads CASSLADRADGYTF.

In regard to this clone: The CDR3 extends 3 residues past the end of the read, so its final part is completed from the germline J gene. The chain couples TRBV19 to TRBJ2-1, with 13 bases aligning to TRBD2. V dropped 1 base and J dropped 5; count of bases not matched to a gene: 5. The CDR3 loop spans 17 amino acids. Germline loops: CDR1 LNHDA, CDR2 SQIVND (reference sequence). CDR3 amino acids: CASSIATSGGYHNEQFF. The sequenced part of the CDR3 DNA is TGTGCCAGTAGTATAGCGACTAGCGGGGGGTACCACAATGAG.

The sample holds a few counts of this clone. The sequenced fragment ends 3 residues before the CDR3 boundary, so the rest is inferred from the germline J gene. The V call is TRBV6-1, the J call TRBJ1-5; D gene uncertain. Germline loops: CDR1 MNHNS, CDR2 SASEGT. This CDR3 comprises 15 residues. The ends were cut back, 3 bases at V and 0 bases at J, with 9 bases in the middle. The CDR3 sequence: CASSEEHYSNQPQHF. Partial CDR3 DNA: TGTGCCAGCAGTGAGGAACACTATAGCAATCAGCCC.

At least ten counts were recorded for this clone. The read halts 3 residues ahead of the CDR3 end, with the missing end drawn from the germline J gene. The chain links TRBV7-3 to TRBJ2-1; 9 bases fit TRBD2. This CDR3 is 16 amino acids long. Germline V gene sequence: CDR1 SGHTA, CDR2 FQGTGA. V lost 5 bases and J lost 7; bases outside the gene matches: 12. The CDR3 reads CASSPNRAGGPNEQFF. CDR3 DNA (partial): TGTGCCAGCAGCCCAAATCGGGCGGGGGGGCCAAATGAG.

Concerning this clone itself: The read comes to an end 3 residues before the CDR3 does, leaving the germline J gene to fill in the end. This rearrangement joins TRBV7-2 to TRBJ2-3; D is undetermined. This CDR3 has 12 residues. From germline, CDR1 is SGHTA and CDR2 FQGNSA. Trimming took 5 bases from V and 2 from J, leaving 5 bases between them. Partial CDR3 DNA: TGTGCCAGCAGCAAGCACACAGATACG. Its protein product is CASSKHTDT. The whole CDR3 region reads CASSKHTDTQYF.

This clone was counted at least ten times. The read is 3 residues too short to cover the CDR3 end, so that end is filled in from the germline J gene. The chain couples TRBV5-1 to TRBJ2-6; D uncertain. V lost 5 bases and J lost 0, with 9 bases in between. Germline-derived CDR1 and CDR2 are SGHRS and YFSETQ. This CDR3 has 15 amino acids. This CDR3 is CASSPGSSGANVLTF. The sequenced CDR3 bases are TGCGCCAGCAGTCCCGGGTCCTCTGGGGCCAACGTC.

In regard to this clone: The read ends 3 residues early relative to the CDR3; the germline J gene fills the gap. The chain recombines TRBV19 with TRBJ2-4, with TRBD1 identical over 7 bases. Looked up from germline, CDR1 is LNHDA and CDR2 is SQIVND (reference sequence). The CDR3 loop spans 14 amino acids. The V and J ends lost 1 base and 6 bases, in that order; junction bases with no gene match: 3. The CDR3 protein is CASSIGSGGNIQYF. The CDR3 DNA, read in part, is TGTGCCAGTAGTATAGGGTCAGGGGGAAACATT. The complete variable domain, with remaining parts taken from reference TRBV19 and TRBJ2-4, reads DGGITQSPKYLFRKEGQNVTLSCEQNLNHDAMYWYRQDPGQGLRLIYYSQIVNDFQKGDIAEGYSVSREKKESFPLTVTSAQKNPTAFYLCASSIGSGGNIQYFGAGTRLSVL.

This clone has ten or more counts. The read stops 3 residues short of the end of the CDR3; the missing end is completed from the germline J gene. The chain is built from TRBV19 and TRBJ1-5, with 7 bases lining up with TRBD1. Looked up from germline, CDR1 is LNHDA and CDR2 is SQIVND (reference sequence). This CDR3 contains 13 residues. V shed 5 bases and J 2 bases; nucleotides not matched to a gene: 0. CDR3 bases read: TGTGCCAGTAGTGGGACAGGCAATCAGCCC. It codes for CASSGTGNQP. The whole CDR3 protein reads CASSGTGNQPQHF.

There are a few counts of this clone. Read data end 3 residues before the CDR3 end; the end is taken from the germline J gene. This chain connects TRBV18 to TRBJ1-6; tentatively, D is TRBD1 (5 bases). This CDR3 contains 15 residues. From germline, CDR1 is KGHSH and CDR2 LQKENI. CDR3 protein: CASSPGQGLRSPLHF. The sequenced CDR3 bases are TGTGCCAGCTCACCGGGGCAAGGATTGCGTTCGCCC.